The 9 T cell receptor beta chains reported below all come from one sample, sequenced in a study of glioma-infiltrating T cells after dendritic cell vaccination. Profiling relied on immunoSEQ multiplex PCR, and the TCRdb table lists in-frame clones only, not all of them. The sample yields around 97,000 clones, more than 80% seen once. Sequences were derived from blood, sampled before dendritic cell vaccination. The receptors come from a human donor with glioblastoma.

The chain links TRBV10-1 to TRBJ2-4, with D possibly TRBD1 on 5 matching bases. V was pared by 0 bases and J by 6 bases, with 12 bases between. From germline, CDR1 is WNHNN and CDR2 SYGVQD (reference sequence). CDR3 length equals 15 residues. The DNA of the CDR3 is TGCGCCAGCAGTGAGTCTAGGGGTTCGGGAAACATTCAGTACTTC. Translation gives CASSESRGSGNIQYF.

The J gene is TRBJ1-1, the V gene TRBV6-6; D call uncertain. The CDR3 loop spans 13 amino acids. The V and J ends lost 6 bases and 1 base respectively, with 9 bases between them. Germline V gene lookup returns CDR1 MNHNY and CDR2 SVGAGI (reference sequence). This chain's CDR3 is CASSREQNTEAFF. The CDR3 DNA reads TGTGCCAGCAGCCGGGAGCAGAACACTGAAGCTTTCTTT.

The rearrangement links TRBV30 to TRBJ2-7; 12 bases map to TRBD1. This CDR3 spans 13 amino acids. Trimming at V came to 7 bases and at J to 6 bases, leaving 7 bases not matched to a gene. Germline lookup yields CDR1 GTSNPN and CDR2 SVGIG (reference sequence). CDR3 bases: TGTGCCTATGCCGGGACAGGGGGCGGCGAGCAGTACTTC. As protein: CAYAGTGGGEQYF.

In its sample, this clone was seen a few times. This chain links TRBV21-1 with TRBJ1-3; the table's D call of TRBD1 was not tested on the DNA. TRBV21-1 is classified as a pseudogene. This CDR3 has 15 residues. The CDR3 loop is CASDHRGKTGNTIYF. The DNA of the CDR3 is TGTGCCAGCGACCACAGGGGGAAAACTGGAAACACCATATATTTT.

The chain uses TRBV6-5 and TRBJ2-5; D perhaps matches TRBD2 (6 bases). Germline V gene sequence: CDR1 MNHEY, CDR2 SVGAGI. The CDR3 is 15 amino acids. V shed 5 bases and J shed 2 bases, with 15 bases lying between them. The DNA for the CDR3 is TGTGCCAGCAGTCCCCCAGGGCGGGATCAAGAGACCCAGTACTTC. Translation gives CASSPPGRDQETQYF.

The chain uses TRBV27 and TRBJ2-2; 7 bases fit TRBD2. In germline, CDR1 is MNHEY, CDR2 SMNVEV (reference sequence). Germline trimming cut 5 bases from V and 5 bases from J; bases unmatched to any gene: 14. The CDR3 extends over 17 amino acids. The CDR3 loop is CASSAPGLQLGTGELFF. DNA of the CDR3: TGTGCCAGCAGTGCCCCGGGACTACAGTTGGGAACCGGGGAGCTGTTTTTT.

CDR3 in amino acids: CASSSTGWGNTIYF. The DNA of the CDR3 is TGTGCCAGCAGCTCGACAGGGTGGGGAAACACCATATATTTT. V usage is TRBV7-9 and J usage is TRBJ1-3, with TRBD1 matching 7 bases. The germline V gene has CDR1 SEHNR and CDR2 FQNEAQ (reference sequence). J gave up 4 bases and V 4 bases, and 4 bases lay outside the gene matches. This CDR3 has 14 amino acids.

This clone has more than one count but fewer than ten. CDR3 nucleotide sequence: TGTGCCAGCAGTCCGGACAGGGCTGGCGAGCAGTACTTC. Its translation: CASSPDRAGEQYF. The V gene is TRBV27, the J gene TRBJ2-7, with TRBD1 identical over 8 bases. The V and J ends lost 5 bases and 6 bases, in that order; junction bases with no gene match: 6. CDR1 is MNHEY and CDR2 is SMNVEV in the germline V gene (reference sequence). There are 13 residues in the CDR3.

The chain has TRBV5-8 and TRBJ2-3; 8 nucleotides match TRBD1. Germline V gene sequence: CDR1 SGHTS, CDR2 YDEGEE. The CDR3 length is 15 residues. V lost 7 bases to trimming and J lost 2 bases; unmatched junction nucleotides: 9. As DNA, the CDR3 is TGTGCCAGCTGCCAAGACAGGGGTAACACAGATACGCAGTATTTT. It encodes CASCQDRGNTDTQYF.